This passage covers 17 T cell receptor beta chains from one sample sequenced in a study of T cell responses to AZD1222 COVID-19 vaccine. Measured with immunoSEQ multiplex PCR; TCRdb has only the in-frame clones, and not every one. The sample holds fewer than 55,000 clones; about 83% are singletons and the top ten take around 50%. The starting material was peripheral blood, obtained on day 0 of AZD1222 vaccination. All receptors derive from an adult in good health.

The chain recombines TRBV4-1 with TRBJ2-3, with 7 positions matching TRBD2. In germline, CDR1 is MGHRA, CDR2 YSYEKL. The CDR3 has 16 residues. V lost 3 bases to trimming and J lost 2 bases; unmatched junction nucleotides: 8. This CDR3 reads CASSQPGTINTDTQYF. The CDR3 region has the DNA TGCGCCAGCAGCCAGCCCGGGACTATAAACACAGATACGCAGTATTTT.

The rearrangement links TRBV13 to TRBJ2-5; D ambiguous. Germline V gene data show CDR1 as PRHDT and CDR2 as FYEKMQ (reference sequence). Trimming took 0 bases from V and 9 from J, leaving 14 bases between them. This CDR3 contains 14 residues. CDR3 bases: TGTGCCAGCAGCTTAGGTTTAGACAAGAGACCCCAGTACTTC. Protein: CASSLGLDKRPQYF.

The CDR3 reads CASSQGVGGYTF. The CDR3 coding sequence is TGTGCCAGCAGCCAAGGTGTTGGCGGCTACACCTTC. The chain combines TRBV3-1 (or the pseudogene TRBV3-2) with TRBJ1-2; D ambiguous. This CDR3 spans 12 amino acids. V lost 1 base, J lost 8 bases, and 8 bases lay in between. CDR1 is LGHDT and CDR2 is YNNKEL in the germline V gene (reference sequence).

V usage is TRBV29-1 and J usage is TRBJ2-7; no clear D. V was shortened by 1 base and J by 1 base, with 14 bases between the two germline ends. CDR3 length: 15 residues. The V gene's germline CDR1 is SQVTM and CDR2 ANQGSEA. The CDR3 DNA reads as TGCAGCGTTGAAGTGGTGGTATTTGGTTCCTACGAGCAGTACTTC. Translation gives CSVEVVVFGSYEQYF.

This chain connects TRBV6-5 to TRBJ1-4; 12 bases line up with TRBD1. The germline gives CDR1 MNHEY, CDR2 SVGAGI. The V and J ends lost 4 bases and 8 bases, in that order; junction bases with no gene match: 5. The CDR3 sequence is 15 residues long. CDR3 loop: CASSSSGTGGEKLFF. The CDR3 DNA reads TGTGCCAGCAGTTCATCCGGGACAGGGGGCGAAAAACTGTTTTTT.

This clone was detected a few times. The V call is TRBV4-3, the J call TRBJ2-2; 11 bases are a match to TRBD2. Trimming at V came to 4 bases and at J to 4 bases, leaving 2 bases not matched to a gene. CDR1 is LGHNA, CDR2 YSLEER, per germline. The CDR3 is made up of 15 amino acids. DNA of the CDR3: TGCGCCAGCAGCCCAGGACTAGCGGGCACCGGGGAGCTGTTTTTT. Its protein is CASSPGLAGTGELFF.

The chain uses TRBV5-6 and TRBJ1-1; D unresolved. This CDR3 is 15 amino acids long. CDR1 and CDR2 from the germline V gene are SGHDT and YYEEEE. V dropped 5 bases and J dropped 3 bases, with 17 bases sitting between them. The CDR3 here is CASRRSGRIDTEAFF. The CDR3 DNA reads TGTGCCAGCAGGCGCTCAGGTCGGATCGACACTGAAGCTTTCTTT.

This chain joins TRBV9 and TRBJ2-7; D possibly corresponds to TRBD1 (5 bases). V was clipped by 1 base and J by 3 bases, with 14 bases between them. Per the germline V gene, CDR1 is SGDLS and CDR2 is YYNGEE. The CDR3 runs to 15 residues. CDR3 amino acids: CASSVSPDSYYEQYF. CDR3 sequence (DNA): TGTGCCAGCAGCGTAAGCCCAGACAGCTACTACGAGCAGTACTTC. The whole variable domain, remainder taken from reference TRBV9 and TRBJ2-7, is DSGVTQTPKHLITATGQRVTLRCSPRSGDLSVYWYQQSLDQGLQFLIQYYNGEERAKGNILERFSAQQFPDLHSELNLSSLELGDSALYFCASSVSPDSYYEQYFGPGTRLTVT.

The rearrangement links TRBV3-1 (or the pseudogene TRBV3-2) to TRBJ2-7, with 9 nucleotides matching TRBD2. Per germline, CDR1 LGHDT and CDR2 YNNKEL (reference sequence). The CDR3 has 15 residues. J lost 2 bases, V lost 1 base, and 3 bases had no gene match. The CDR3 DNA follows: TGTGCCAGCAGCCAAGGGGTAGCGGGAGCCTACGAGCAGTACTTC. Translating gives CASSQGVAGAYEQYF.

The CDR3 coding sequence is TGCGCCAGCAGCCAAGATAGGCAAGACACAGATACGCAGTATTTT. This translates into CASSQDRQDTDTQYF. V is TRBV4-3 and J is TRBJ2-3; unclear D gene. V was pared by 0 bases and J by 2 bases, with 9 bases between. In germline, CDR1 is LGHNA, CDR2 YSLEER. CDR3 length: 15 amino acids.

V and J are TRBV10-3 and TRBJ2-2; D may match TRBD1 or TRBD2 (5 bases each). CDR1 is ENHRY and CDR2 is SYGVKD in the germline V gene. The ends were cut back, 7 bases at V and 0 bases at J, with 12 bases in the middle. The CDR3 totals 15 residues. The CDR3 DNA follows: TGTGCCATCACCCCGGGGACGGCGAACACCGGGGAGCTGTTTTTT. This gives the protein CAITPGTANTGELFF.

In DNA, the CDR3 is TGTGCCAGCAGCTTGAGGGGGGACAGGGCCTACAATGAGCAGTTCTTC. Translating it yields CASSLRGDRAYNEQFF. V gene TRBV5-5 combines with J gene TRBJ2-1; TRBD1 aligns across 9 bases. The CDR3 has 16 residues. Germline lookup yields CDR1 SGHKS and CDR2 YYEKEE (reference sequence). Germline trimming cut 1 base from V and 2 bases from J; bases unmatched to any gene: 4.

V and J are TRBV10-1 and TRBJ2-1; no reliable D call. V was cut by 3 bases and J by 8 bases, with 11 bases left in between. The germline V gene has CDR1 WNHNN and CDR2 SYGVQD (reference sequence). This CDR3 is built from 13 residues. The CDR3 loop is CASSERPGDEQFF. The CDR3 DNA sequence: TGCGCCAGCAGTGAACGACCCGGCGATGAGCAGTTCTTC.

This clone was recorded once. The chain links TRBV4-3 to TRBJ1-2; TRBD1 is a possible D gene (6 bases). Germline CDR1 is LGHNA and CDR2 is YSLEER. The CDR3 contains 19 residues. Trimming removed 3 bases at V and 2 bases at J, with 25 bases between. DNA of the CDR3: TGCGCCAGCAGCCATGGCCGACCGGGACATCCATCGAGAAACTATGGCTACACCTTC. Encoded protein: CASSHGRPGHPSRNYGYTF.

There are many counts of this clone. This chain links TRBV2 with TRBJ2-7; a weak D match, TRBD2 (6 bases). Trimming shortened V by 6 bases and J by 7 bases, and 10 bases separated the two germline ends. Per the germline V gene, CDR1 is SNHLY and CDR2 is FYNNEI. This CDR3 comprises 11 residues. CDR3: CASSTAGEQYF. CDR3 DNA: TGTGCCAGCAGCACCGCGGGGGAGCAGTACTTC.

The chain is built from TRBV19 and TRBJ2-3; D is uncertain. CDR1 and CDR2 from the germline V gene are LNHDA and SQIVND (reference sequence). The CDR3 is 16 amino acids. The V end lost 3 bases, the J end lost 0 bases, and 13 bases lay between the germline ends. The CDR3: CASSMAGLSSTDTQYF. Here the CDR3 DNA reads TGTGCCAGTAGTATGGCAGGATTATCTAGCACAGATACGCAGTATTTT. The entire variable domain, with the rest obtained from reference TRBV19 and TRBJ2-3, is as follows: DGGITQSPKYLFRKEGQNVTLSCEQNLNHDAMYWYRQDPGQGLRLIYYSQIVNDFQKGDIAEGYSVSREKKESFPLTVTSAQKNPTAFYLCASSMAGLSSTDTQYFGPGTRLTVL.

This chain joins TRBV18 and TRBJ1-2; D is uncertain. Trimming removed 2 bases at V and 3 bases at J, with 7 bases between. The CDR3 is made up of 13 amino acids. Germline loops: CDR1 KGHSH, CDR2 LQKENI. CDR3 bases: TGTGCCAGCTCACCAAGGGTGGACTATGGCTACACCTTC. Protein sequence: CASSPRVDYGYTF.